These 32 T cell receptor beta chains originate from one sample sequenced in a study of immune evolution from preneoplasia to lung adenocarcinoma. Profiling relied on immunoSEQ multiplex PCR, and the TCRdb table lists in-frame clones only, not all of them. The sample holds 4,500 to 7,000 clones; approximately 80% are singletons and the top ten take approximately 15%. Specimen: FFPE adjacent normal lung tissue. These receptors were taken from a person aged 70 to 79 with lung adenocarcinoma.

CDR3 sequence (DNA): TGTGCCAGCAGTGAGCCAGGGGCAGTCTATGGCTACACCTTC. Protein product: CASSEPGAVYGYTF. The chain joins TRBV25-1 to TRBJ1-2, with a possible D match to TRBD1 (6 bases). The CDR3 is 14 residues long. Germline values: CDR1 MGHDK, CDR2 SYGVNS. The V gene lost 3 bases and the J gene lost 4 bases, with 12 bases spanning the gap.

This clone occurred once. The CDR3 DNA follows: TGTGCCAGCAGCTTAGGGTACGATCAGCCCCAGCATTTT. The encoded protein is CASSLGYDQPQHF. The rearrangement joins TRBV7-7 to TRBJ1-5; D is ambiguous. In germline, CDR1 is SSHAT, CDR2 FNYEAQ (reference sequence). This CDR3 region has 13 residues. The V end was cut by 1 base, the J end by 5 bases, with 6 bases between.

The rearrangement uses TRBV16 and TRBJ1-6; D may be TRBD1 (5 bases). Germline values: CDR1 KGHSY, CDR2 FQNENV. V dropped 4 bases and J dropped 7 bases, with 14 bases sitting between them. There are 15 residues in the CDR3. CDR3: CASSPSRAVNSPLHF. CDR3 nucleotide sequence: TGTGCCAGCAGCCCGTCCAGGGCGGTCAATTCACCCCTCCACTTT.

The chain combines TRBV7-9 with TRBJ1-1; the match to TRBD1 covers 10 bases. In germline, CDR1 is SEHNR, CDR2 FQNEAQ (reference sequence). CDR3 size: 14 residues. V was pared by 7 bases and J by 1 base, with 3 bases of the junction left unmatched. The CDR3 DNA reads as TGTGCCAGCATCCGACAGGGGGCGAACACTGAAGCTTTCTTT. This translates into CASIRQGANTEAFF.

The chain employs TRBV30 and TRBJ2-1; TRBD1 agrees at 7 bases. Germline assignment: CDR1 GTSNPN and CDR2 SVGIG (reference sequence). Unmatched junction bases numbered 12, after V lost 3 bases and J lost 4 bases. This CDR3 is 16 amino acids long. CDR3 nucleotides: TGTGCCTGGAGAAGATCCGGGACAGTTGATTACAATGAGCAGTTCTTC. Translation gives CAWRRSGTVDYNEQFF.

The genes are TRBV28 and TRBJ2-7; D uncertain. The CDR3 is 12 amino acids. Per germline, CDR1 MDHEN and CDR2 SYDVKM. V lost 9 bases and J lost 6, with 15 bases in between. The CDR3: CASSDPGGEQYF. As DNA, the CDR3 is TGTGCCAGTTCCGACCCGGGCGGCGAGCAGTACTTC. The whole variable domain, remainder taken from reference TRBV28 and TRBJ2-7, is DVKVTQSSRYLVKRTGEKVFLECVQDMDHENMFWYRQDPGLGLRLIYFSYDVKMKEKGDIPEGYSVSREKKERFSLILESASTNQTSMYLCASSDPGGEQYFGPGTRLTVT.

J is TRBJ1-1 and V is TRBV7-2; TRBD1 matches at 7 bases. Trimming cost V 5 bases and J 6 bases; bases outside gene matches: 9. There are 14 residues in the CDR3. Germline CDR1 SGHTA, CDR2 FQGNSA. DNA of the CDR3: TGTGCCAGCAGCATGTTGGACAGGCTGGCTGAAGCTTTCTTT. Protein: CASSMLDRLAEAFF. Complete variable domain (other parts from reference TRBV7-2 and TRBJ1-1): GAGVSQSPSNKVTEKGKDVELRCDPISGHTALYWYRQSLGQGLEFLIYFQGNSAPDKSGLPSDRFSAERTGGSVSTLTIQRTQQEDSAVYLCASSMLDRLAEAFFGQGTRLTVV.

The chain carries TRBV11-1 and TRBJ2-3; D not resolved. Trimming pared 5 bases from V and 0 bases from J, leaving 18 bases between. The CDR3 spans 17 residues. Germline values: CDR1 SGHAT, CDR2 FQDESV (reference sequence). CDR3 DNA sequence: TGTGCCAGCAGCCCCAGTGAGCAGTGGTTTAGCACAGATACGCAGTATTTT. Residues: CASSPSEQWFSTDTQYF.

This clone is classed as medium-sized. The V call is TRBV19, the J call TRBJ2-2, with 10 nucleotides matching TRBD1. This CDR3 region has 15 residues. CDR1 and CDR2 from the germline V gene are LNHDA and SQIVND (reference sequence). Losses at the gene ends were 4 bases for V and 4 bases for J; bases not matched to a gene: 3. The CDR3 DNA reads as TGTGCCAGTAGTACCGGGACAGGGGTCACCGGGGAGCTGTTTTTT. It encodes CASSTGTGVTGELFF.

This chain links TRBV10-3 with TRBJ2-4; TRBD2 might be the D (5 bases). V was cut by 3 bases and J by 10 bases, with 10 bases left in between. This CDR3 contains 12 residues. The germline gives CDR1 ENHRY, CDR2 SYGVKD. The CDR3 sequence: CAISDEGTIQYF. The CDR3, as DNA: TGTGCCATCAGTGATGAGGGTACTATTCAGTACTTC.

Here the CDR3 reads CAISESIGTGKSGNTIYF. CDR3 nucleotide sequence: TGTGCCATCAGTGAGTCAATCGGGACGGGCAAATCTGGAAACACCATATATTTT. The chain has TRBV10-3 and TRBJ1-3; D is possibly TRBD1 (5 bases). The V and J ends lost 0 bases and 1 base respectively, with 16 bases between them. The germline CDR1 and CDR2 sequences are ENHRY and SYGVKD. The CDR3 spans 18 residues.

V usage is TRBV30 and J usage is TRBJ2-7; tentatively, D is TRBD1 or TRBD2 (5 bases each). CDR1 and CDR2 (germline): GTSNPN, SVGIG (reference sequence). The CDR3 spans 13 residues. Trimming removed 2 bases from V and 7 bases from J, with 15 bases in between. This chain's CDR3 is CAWSPLGPGEQYF. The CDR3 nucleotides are TGTGCCTGGAGTCCCCTGGGACCGGGAGAGCAGTACTTC.

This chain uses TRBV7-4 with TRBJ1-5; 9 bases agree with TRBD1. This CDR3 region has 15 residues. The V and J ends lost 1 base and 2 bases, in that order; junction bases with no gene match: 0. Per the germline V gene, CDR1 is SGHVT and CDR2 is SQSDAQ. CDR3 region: CASSLGTGGNQPQHF. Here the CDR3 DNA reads TGTGCCAGCAGCTTAGGGACAGGGGGCAATCAGCCCCAGCATTTT.

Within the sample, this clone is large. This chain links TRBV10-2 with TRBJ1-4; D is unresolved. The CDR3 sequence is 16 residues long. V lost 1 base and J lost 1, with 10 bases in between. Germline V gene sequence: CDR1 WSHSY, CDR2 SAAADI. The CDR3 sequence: CASSEFRPLTNEKLFF. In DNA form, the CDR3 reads TGCGCCAGCAGTGAGTTCAGACCCCTAACTAATGAAAAACTGTTTTTT.

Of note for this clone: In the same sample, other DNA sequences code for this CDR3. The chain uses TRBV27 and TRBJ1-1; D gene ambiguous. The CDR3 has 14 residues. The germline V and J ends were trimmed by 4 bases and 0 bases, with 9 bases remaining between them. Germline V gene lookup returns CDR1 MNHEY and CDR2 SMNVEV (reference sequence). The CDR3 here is CASSSLNMNTEAFF. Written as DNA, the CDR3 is TGTGCCAGCAGTTCGCTCAACATGAACACTGAAGCTTTCTTT.

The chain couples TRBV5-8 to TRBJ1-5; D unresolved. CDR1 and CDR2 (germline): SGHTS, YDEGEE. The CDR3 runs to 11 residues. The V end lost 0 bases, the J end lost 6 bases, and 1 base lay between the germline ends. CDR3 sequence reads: CASSLGQPQHF. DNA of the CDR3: TGTGCCAGCAGCTTGGGTCAGCCCCAGCATTTT.

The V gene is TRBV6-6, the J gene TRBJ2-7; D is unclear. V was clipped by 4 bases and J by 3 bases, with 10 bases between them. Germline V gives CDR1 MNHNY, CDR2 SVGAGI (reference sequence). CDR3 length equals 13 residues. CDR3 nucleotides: TGTGCCAGCAGTTTCCAGAGTAACTACGAGCAGTACTTC. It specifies CASSFQSNYEQYF.

CDR3 loop: CASSQDSTGRDTGELFF. The CDR3, as DNA: TGCGCCAGCAGCCAAGATAGTACAGGGCGAGACACCGGGGAGCTGTTTTTT. V gene TRBV4-3 combines with J gene TRBJ2-2; TRBD1 is a possible D gene (6 bases). Per germline, CDR1 LGHNA and CDR2 YSLEER. This CDR3 region has 17 residues. The V end lost 0 bases, the J end lost 3 bases, and 14 bases lay between the germline ends.

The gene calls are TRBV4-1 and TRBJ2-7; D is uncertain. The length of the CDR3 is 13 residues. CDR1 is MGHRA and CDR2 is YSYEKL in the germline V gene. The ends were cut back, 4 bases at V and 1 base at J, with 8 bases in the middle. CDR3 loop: CASSLGISYEQYF. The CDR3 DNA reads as TGCGCCAGCAGCCTGGGCATATCCTACGAGCAGTACTTC.

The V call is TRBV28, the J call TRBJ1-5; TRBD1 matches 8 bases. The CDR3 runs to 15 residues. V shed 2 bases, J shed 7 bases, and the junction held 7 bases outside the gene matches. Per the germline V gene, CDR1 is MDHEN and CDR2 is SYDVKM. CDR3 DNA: TGTGCCAGCAGTTTAACGACAGGGGCCATCCAGCCCCAGCATTTT. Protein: CASSLTTGAIQPQHF.

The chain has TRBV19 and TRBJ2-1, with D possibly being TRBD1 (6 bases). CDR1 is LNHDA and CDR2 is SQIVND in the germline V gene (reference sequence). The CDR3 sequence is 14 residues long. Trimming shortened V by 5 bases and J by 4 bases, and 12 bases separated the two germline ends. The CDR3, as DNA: TGTGCCAGTAGTCATCAGGGGTGGTACAATGAGCAGTTCTTC. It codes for CASSHQGWYNEQFF.

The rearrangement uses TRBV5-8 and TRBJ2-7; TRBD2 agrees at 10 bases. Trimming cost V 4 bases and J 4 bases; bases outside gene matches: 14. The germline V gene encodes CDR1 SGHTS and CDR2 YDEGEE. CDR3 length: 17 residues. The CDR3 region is CASSLAGAMGDSYEQYF. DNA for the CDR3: TGTGCCAGCAGCCTAGCGGGGGCTATGGGTGACTCTTACGAGCAGTACTTC.

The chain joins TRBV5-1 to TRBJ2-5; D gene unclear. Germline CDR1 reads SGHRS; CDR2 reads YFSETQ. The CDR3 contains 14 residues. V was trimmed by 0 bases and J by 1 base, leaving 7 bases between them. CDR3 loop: CASSLGQFQETQYF. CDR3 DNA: TGCGCCAGCAGCTTGGGTCAGTTCCAAGAGACCCAGTACTTC.

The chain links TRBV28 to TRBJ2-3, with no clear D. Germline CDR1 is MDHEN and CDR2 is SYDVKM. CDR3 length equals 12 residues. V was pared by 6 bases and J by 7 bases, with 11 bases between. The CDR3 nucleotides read TGTGCCAGCAGCCTGCTCCGGAATACGCAGTATTTT. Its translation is CASSLLRNTQYF. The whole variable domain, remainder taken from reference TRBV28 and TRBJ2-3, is DVKVTQSSRYLVKRTGEKVFLECVQDMDHENMFWYRQDPGLGLRLIYFSYDVKMKEKGDIPEGYSVSREKKERFSLILESASTNQTSMYLCASSLLRNTQYFGPGTRLTVL.

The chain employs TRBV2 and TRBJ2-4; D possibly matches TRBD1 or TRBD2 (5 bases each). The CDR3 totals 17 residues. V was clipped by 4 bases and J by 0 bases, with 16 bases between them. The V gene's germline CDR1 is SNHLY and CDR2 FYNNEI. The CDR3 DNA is TGTGCCAGCAGTGTTTTGGCCAGGGAGCTAGCCAAAAACATTCAGTACTTC. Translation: CASSVLARELAKNIQYF. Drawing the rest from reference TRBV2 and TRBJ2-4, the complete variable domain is EPEVTQTPSHQVTQMGQEVILRCVPISNHLYFYWYRQILGQKVEFLVSFYNNEISEKSEIFDDQFSVERPDGSNFTLKIRSTKLEDSAMYFCASSVLARELAKNIQYFGAGTRLSVL.

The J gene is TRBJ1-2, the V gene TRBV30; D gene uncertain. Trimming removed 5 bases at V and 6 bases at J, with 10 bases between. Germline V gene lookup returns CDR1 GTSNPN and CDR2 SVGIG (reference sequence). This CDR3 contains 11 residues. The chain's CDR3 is CAWSGYDGYTF. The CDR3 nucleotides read TGTGCCTGGTCAGGTTATGATGGCTACACCTTC.

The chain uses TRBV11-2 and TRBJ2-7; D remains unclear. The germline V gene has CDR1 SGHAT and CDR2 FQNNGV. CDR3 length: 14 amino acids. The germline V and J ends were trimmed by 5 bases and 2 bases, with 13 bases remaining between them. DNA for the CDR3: TGTGCCAGCAGCACAGCGACACCTCCCTACGAGCAGTACTTC. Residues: CASSTATPPYEQYF.

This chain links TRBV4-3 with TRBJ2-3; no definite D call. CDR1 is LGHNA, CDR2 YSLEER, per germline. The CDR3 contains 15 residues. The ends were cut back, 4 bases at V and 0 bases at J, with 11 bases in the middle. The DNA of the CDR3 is TGCGCCAGCAGCCGAACCTTTACTAGCACAGATACGCAGTATTTT. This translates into CASSRTFTSTDTQYF.

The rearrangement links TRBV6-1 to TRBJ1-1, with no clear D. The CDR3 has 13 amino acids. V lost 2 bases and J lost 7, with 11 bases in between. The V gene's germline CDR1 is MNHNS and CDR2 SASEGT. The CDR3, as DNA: TGTGCCAGCAGTGAATACCCCTCCTATGAAGCTTTCTTT. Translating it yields CASSEYPSYEAFF.

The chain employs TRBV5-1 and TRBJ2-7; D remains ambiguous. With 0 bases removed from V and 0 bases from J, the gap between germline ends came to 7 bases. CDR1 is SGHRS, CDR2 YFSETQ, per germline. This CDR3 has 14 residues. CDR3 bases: TGCGCCAGCAGCTTGGCGGACCCCTCCTACGAGCAGTACTTC. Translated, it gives CASSLADPSYEQYF.

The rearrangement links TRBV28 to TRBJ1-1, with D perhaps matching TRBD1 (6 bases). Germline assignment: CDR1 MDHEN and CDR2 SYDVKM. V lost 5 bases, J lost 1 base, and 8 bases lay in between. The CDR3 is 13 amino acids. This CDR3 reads CASSEQGNTEAFF. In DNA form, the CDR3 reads TGTGCCAGCAGTGAACAGGGGAACACTGAAGCTTTCTTT.

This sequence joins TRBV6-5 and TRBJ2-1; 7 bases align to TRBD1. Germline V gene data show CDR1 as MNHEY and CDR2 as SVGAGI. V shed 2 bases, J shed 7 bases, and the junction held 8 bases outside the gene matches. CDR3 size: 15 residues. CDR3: CASSYGQGEGNEQFF. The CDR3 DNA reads TGTGCCAGCAGTTACGGTCAGGGGGAAGGAAATGAGCAGTTCTTC.